This TCR beta chain is drawn from a study of T-cell memory formation after mild COVID-19. This clonotype was observed a few times. This CDR3 has 14 residues. Per the germline V gene, CDR1 is SEHNR and CDR2 is FQNEAQ (reference sequence). V gave up 4 bases and J gave up 5 bases, with 14 bases separating them. TCRdb itself ran the 5' RACE reads through MiXCR, one entry per CDR3 protein. Found here are about 340,000 distinct CDR3 sequences, about 20% of them singletons; the top ten hold roughly a fifth. The chain has TRBV7-9 and TRBJ1-1, with D possibly TRBD1 on 6 matching bases. The TCR comes from a man between 18 and 35 years old who had mild COVID-19 (a few samples of this study predate the infection). Cell type and time point are not known. The source material was PBMCs or a T cell subset sorted from them (not recorded which). The CDR3 DNA is TGTGCCAGCAGCTCAGGGGACGGGAATACTGAAGCTTTCTTT. It translates to CASSSGDGNTEAFF.